The 20 T cell receptor beta chains in this list originate from one sample, sequenced in a study of cytomegalovirus exposure and HLA in healthy donors. The PCR had 60 Vbeta and 13 Jbeta primers. TCRdb's table, derived via immunoSEQ multiplex PCR, lists solely in-frame clones and lacks some. The repertoire includes fewer than 120,000 clones, about 80% of them detected once, and 13% sits in the top ten. The sequenced material came from PBMCs. The receptors come from a man aged 25 to 40 in good health and CMV-seropositive.

The CDR3 reads CATRLRGEGTEAFF. In DNA, the CDR3 is TGTGCCACCAGGCTAAGAGGGGAGGGCACTGAAGCTTTCTTT. The chain employs TRBV15 and TRBJ1-1, with a tentative D call TRBD1 (5 bases). Trimming removed 6 bases at V and 4 bases at J, with 15 bases between. The CDR3 sequence is 14 residues long. CDR1 and CDR2 from the germline V gene are LNHNV and YYDKDF (reference sequence).

V and J are TRBV28 and TRBJ1-1; tentative D call: TRBD1 (6 bases). Between the trimmed V and J ends, which lost 8 bases and 4 bases, there was a span of 8 bases. Germline V gene sequence: CDR1 MDHEN, CDR2 SYDVKM. This CDR3 contains 11 residues. CDR3 DNA: TGTGCCAGCCTACAGGGCACTGAAGCTTTCTTT. This translates into CASLQGTEAFF.

This rearrangement joins TRBV15 to TRBJ1-5; 9 bases match TRBD1. The germline gives CDR1 LNHNV, CDR2 YYDKDF (reference sequence). V was pared by 4 bases and J by 8 bases, with 6 bases of the junction left unmatched. The CDR3 is 14 amino acids. In DNA form, the CDR3 reads TGTGCCACCAGCACATACAGGGGGCTAGAGCCCCAGCATTTT. Translated, it gives CATSTYRGLEPQHF.

V and J are TRBV7-9 and TRBJ2-7; D perhaps matches TRBD1 (6 bases). The CDR3 covers 14 residues. The ends were cut back, 5 bases at V and 6 bases at J, with 17 bases in the middle. CDR1 SEHNR and CDR2 FQNEAQ come from the germline V gene (reference sequence). The CDR3 sequence: CASSPDRLRGEQYF. CDR3 in DNA: TGTGCCAGCAGCCCAGACAGGCTCCGGGGCGAGCAGTACTTC.

CDR3 coding DNA: TGTGCCTGGAGTGTAGAGTACGAGCAGTACTTC. This codes for CAWSVEYEQYF. The V call is TRBV30, the J call TRBJ2-7; D gene uncertain. The CDR3 is 11 residues long. V was pared by 0 bases and J by 4 bases, with 4 bases between. Germline CDR1 and CDR2: GTSNPN and SVGIG (reference sequence).

This clone was seen more than once but under ten times. The rearrangement uses TRBV4-3 and TRBJ2-1; tentative D call: TRBD2 (6 bases). The V and J ends lost 5 bases and 8 bases respectively, with 25 bases between them. The CDR3 has 17 amino acids. The V gene's germline CDR1 is LGHNA and CDR2 YSLEER. The CDR3 loop reads CASSSSLGGAHLYEQFF. DNA for the CDR3: TGCGCCAGCAGCTCTAGCCTCGGCGGGGCCCATTTGTATGAGCAGTTCTTC.

This chain links TRBV5-1 with TRBJ2-1, with 14 bases aligning to TRBD2. V dropped 4 bases and J dropped 0; count of bases not matched to a gene: 9. Germline V gene data show CDR1 as SGHRS and CDR2 as YFSETQ. This CDR3 has 19 amino acids. The CDR3 here is CASSIGLAGGPSSYNEQFF. Here the CDR3 DNA reads TGCGCCAGCAGCATCGGACTAGCGGGGGGCCCGAGCTCCTACAATGAGCAGTTCTTC.

The chain has TRBV7-9 and TRBJ2-7; no firm D call. Per the germline V gene, CDR1 is SEHNR and CDR2 is FQNEAQ (reference sequence). The CDR3 has 14 amino acids. Between the trimmed V and J ends, which lost 3 bases and 0 bases, there was a span of 9 bases. CDR3 bases: TGTGCCAGCAGCTTCGTCAGTGTCTCCTACGAGCAGTACTTC. Translation gives CASSFVSVSYEQYF.

The rearrangement links TRBV19 to TRBJ2-3, with 7 bases lining up with TRBD2. CDR3 length: 15 residues. Germline V gives CDR1 LNHDA, CDR2 SQIVND (reference sequence). Trimming took 3 bases from V and 6 from J; bases not matched to a gene: 9. The CDR3 bases are TGTGCCAGTAGTATGGGAGGGAGGGCACAGGATACGCAGTATTTT. As protein: CASSMGGRAQDTQYF. The complete variable domain, with remaining parts taken from reference TRBV19 and TRBJ2-3, reads DGGITQSPKYLFRKEGQNVTLSCEQNLNHDAMYWYRQDPGQGLRLIYYSQIVNDFQKGDIAEGYSVSREKKESFPLTVTSAQKNPTAFYLCASSMGGRAQDTQYFGPGTRLTVL.

Only a few counts were recorded for this clone. The DNA for the CDR3 is TGTGCCAGCAGTCAACCGGGACTAGCGGGGGGTAGGGCCAAAAACATTCAGTACTTC. Translating it yields CASSQPGLAGGRAKNIQYF. The chain joins TRBV27 to TRBJ2-4; 15 nucleotides match TRBD2. CDR1 is MNHEY and CDR2 is SMNVEV in the germline V gene (reference sequence). J lost 1 base, V lost 5 bases, and 9 bases had no gene match. CDR3 length equals 19 residues.

The J gene is TRBJ1-2, the V gene TRBV7-3; TRBD1 matches 9 bases. Per germline, CDR1 SGHTA and CDR2 FQGTGA. V dropped 5 bases and J dropped 6; count of bases not matched to a gene: 4. The CDR3 length is 13 residues. CDR3 protein: CASSPGTGNGYTF. CDR3 nucleotides: TGTGCCAGCAGCCCTGGGACAGGGAATGGCTACACCTTC.

V gene TRBV7-2 combines with J gene TRBJ1-4; D ambiguous. There are 13 residues in the CDR3. The V end was cut by 2 bases, the J end by 6 bases, with 7 bases between. CDR1 is SGHTA, CDR2 FQGNSA, per germline. The DNA for the CDR3 is TGTGCCAGCAGCTTATCGAGGGATGAAAAACTGTTTTTT. Translation: CASSLSRDEKLFF.

The chain recombines TRBV19 with TRBJ1-1, with 7 bases that match TRBD1. CDR3 size: 13 residues. Germline CDR1 LNHDA, CDR2 SQIVND (reference sequence). After removal of 8 bases from V and 5 bases from J, the junction contained 8 bases not matched to a gene. This CDR3 reads CASRQGVETEAFF. The CDR3 DNA follows: TGTGCCAGTCGACAGGGAGTAGAGACTGAAGCTTTCTTT.

The rearrangement joins TRBV27 to TRBJ2-1; D unclear. Germline V gene lookup returns CDR1 MNHEY and CDR2 SMNVEV (reference sequence). This CDR3 spans 11 amino acids. V lost 6 bases, J lost 6 bases, and 6 bases lay in between. The CDR3 nucleotides are TGTGCCAGCAGCTTCCGCAATGAGCAGTTCTTC. It yields the protein CASSFRNEQFF.

The rearrangement links TRBV4-2 to TRBJ1-6; TRBD1 matches at 7 bases. Per the germline V gene, CDR1 is LGHNA and CDR2 is YNFKEQ. Trimming at V came to 0 bases and at J to 7 bases, leaving 6 bases not matched to a gene. The CDR3 is 16 amino acids. CDR3 in amino acids: CASSQDRQGRNSPLHF. The CDR3 DNA sequence: TGTGCCAGCAGCCAAGATCGACAGGGTAGGAATTCACCCCTCCACTTT.

The chain recombines TRBV28 with TRBJ1-5; 11 bases match TRBD1. The ends lost 5 bases at V and 6 bases at J; junction bases unmatched: 6. Germline CDR1 reads MDHEN; CDR2 reads SYDVKM. CDR3 size: 15 residues. The CDR3 DNA is TGTGCCAGCAGTCAGGACAGGGGGCTTGGTCAGCCCCAGCATTTT. This codes for CASSQDRGLGQPQHF.

The V call is TRBV5-1, the J call TRBJ1-4; D perhaps matches TRBD1 (5 bases). Germline lookup yields CDR1 SGHRS and CDR2 YFSETQ. V was pared by 0 bases and J by 7 bases, with 16 bases between. CDR3 length: 16 amino acids. Here the CDR3 DNA reads TGCGCCAGCAGCTTGGCCTTAGGGGCTCGGATTGAAAAACTGTTTTTT. This sequence encodes CASSLALGARIEKLFF.

V gene TRBV27 combines with J gene TRBJ1-4; 7 bases fit TRBD1. The CDR3 extends over 16 amino acids. CDR1 MNHEY and CDR2 SMNVEV come from the germline V gene (reference sequence). J was trimmed by 4 bases and V by 8 bases; bases with no gene match: 13. The CDR3 is CASSPLDGTDNEKLFF. CDR3 DNA sequence: TGTGCCAGCTCCCCCCTTGACGGGACAGATAATGAAAAACTGTTTTTT. Full variable domain (rest looked up from reference TRBV27 and TRBJ1-4): EAQVTQNPRYLITVTGKKLTVTCSQNMNHEYMSWYRQDPGLGLRQIYYSMNVEVTDKGDVPEGYKVSRKEKRNFPLILESPSPNQTSLYFCASSPLDGTDNEKLFFGSGTQLSVL.

The chain couples TRBV7-7 to TRBJ2-5, with 10 bases lining up with TRBD1. The end of the DNA is better explained by TRBJ2-7, so the J call may be wrong. Looked up from germline, CDR1 is SSHAT and CDR2 is FNYEAQ (reference sequence). The CDR3 is 13 amino acids. The CDR3 reads CASSRDRGYEQYF. The CDR3 nucleotides read TGTGCCAGCAGTCGGGACAGGGGCTACGAGCAGTACTTC.

This chain links TRBV4-1 with TRBJ1-5; TRBD1 aligns across 12 bases. V shed 0 bases and J 2 bases; nucleotides not matched to a gene: 2. There are 17 residues in the CDR3. Germline V lookup: CDR1 MGHRA, CDR2 YSYEKL. The CDR3 region is CASSQEGTGGGNQPQHF. In nucleotides, the CDR3 is TGCGCCAGCAGCCAAGAAGGGACAGGGGGCGGCAATCAGCCCCAGCATTTT.